The rows below give T cell receptor beta chains drawn from one sample of a study of blood T cell repertoires in COVID-19. Using immunoSEQ multiplex PCR, the repertoire was profiled, and TCRdb retains in-frame clones only, with some absent. This sample yields about 74,000 clones, of which approximately 85% are seen a single time; around 23% belongs to the top ten. Sequencing was performed on peripheral blood. The receptor set was obtained from a man between 45 and 60 years old with acute or convalescent COVID-19. Each CDR3 is given with its conserved first and last residue. Each record gives: D gene, V gene, J gene, clone size, CDR3 protein, CDR3 DNA. D genes are given only for firm matches. Clone size, where shown, is once, few, many, or a class for clones that have expanded.

TRBD1,TRBV7-6,TRBJ2-2,.,CASFDPRDRSVGTGTGELFF,TGTGCCAGCTTTGACCCCAGGGACAGGTCGGTTGGCACGGGCACCGGGGAGCTGTTTTTT
.,TRBV12-5,TRBJ1-1,.,CASGPPNMNTEAFF,TGTGCTAGTGGCCCCCCGAACATGAACACTGAAGCTTTCTTT
.,TRBV6-5,TRBJ2-2,.,CASSFSLPNTGELFF,TGTGCCAGCAGTTTTAGTCTACCGAACACCGGGGAGCTGTTTTTT
TRBD1,TRBV5-1,TRBJ1-1,.,CASSLQPGQGVTEAFF,TGCGCCAGCAGCTTACAACCGGGACAGGGTGTTACTGAAGCTTTCTTT
.,TRBV6-5,TRBJ1-4,.,CASTPGRGGEKLFF,TGTGCCAGCACGCCAGGGAGGGGTGGTGAAAAACTGTTTTTT
.,TRBV19,TRBJ2-3,.,CASSIDIGLFSTDTQYF,TGTGCCAGTAGTATAGACATCGGACTGTTTAGCACAGATACGCAGTATTTT
TRBD2,TRBV9,TRBJ2-3,.,CASSVVPSGATDTQYF,TGTGCCAGCAGCGTAGTTCCTAGCGGGGCCACAGATACGCAGTATTTT
.,TRBV4-1,TRBJ2-4,.,CASSQTQQDRYF,TGCGCCAGCAGCCAAACACAGCAAGATCGGTACTTC
TRBD1,TRBV11-2,TRBJ1-2,.,CASSPWDRAGYTF,TGTGCCAGCAGCCCCTGGGACAGGGCTGGCTACACCTTC
TRBD1,TRBV5-6,TRBJ1-1,.,CASSSTGGEVGAFF,TGTGCCAGCAGCTCGACAGGGGGCGAGGTCGGAGCTTTCTTT
.,TRBV6-2/TRBV6-3,TRBJ1-4,.,CASSYPQEKLFF,TGTGCCAGCAGTTACCCGCAGGAAAAACTGTTTTTT
.,TRBV5-1,TRBJ1-4,few,CASSLGEANEKLFF,TGCGCCAGCAGCTTGGGAGAGGCGAATGAAAAACTGTTTTTT
.,TRBV7-3,TRBJ2-7,.,CASSLGHSYEQYF,TGTGCCAGCAGCTTAGGACACTCCTACGAGCAGTACTTC
TRBD2,TRBV10-3,TRBJ2-1,.,CAISESWTSGGYNEQFF,TGTGCCATCAGTGAGTCTTGGACTAGCGGGGGTTACAATGAGCAGTTCTTC
.,TRBV6-5,TRBJ2-2,.,CASSYSTGELFF,TGTGCCAGCAGTTACTCGACTGGGGAGCTGTTTTTT
.,TRBV6-5,TRBJ2-2,.,CASRLEGNTGELFF,TGTGCCAGCCGTTTAGAGGGAAACACCGGGGAGCTGTTTTTT
TRBD2,TRBV7-8,TRBJ2-3,.,CASSLVAGGSTDTQYF,TGTGCCAGCAGCTTAGTAGCGGGGGGCAGCACAGATACGCAGTATTTT
TRBD1,TRBV10-3,TRBJ1-3,.,CAISDRTGGADTIYF,TGTGCCATCAGTGACCGAACAGGGGGCGCGGACACCATATATTTT
.,TRBV5-1,TRBJ2-1,few,CASSSSGNYNEQFF,TGCGCCAGCAGCTCGTCGGGGAACTACAATGAGCAGTTCTTC
.,TRBV7-9,TRBJ2-5,.,CVSQLGQETQYF,TGTGTGTCACAGCTTGGCCAAGAGACCCAGTACTTC
.,TRBV4-1,TRBJ2-1,.,CASSLLESSYNEQFF,TGCGCCAGCAGCCTCCTCGAGAGCTCCTACAATGAGCAGTTCTTC
TRBD2,TRBV6-5,TRBJ2-5,few,CASSSRLAGGPETQYF,TGTGCCAGCAGTTCTAGACTAGCGGGGGGGCCAGAGACCCAGTACTTC
.,TRBV11-1,TRBJ2-6,.,CASSHRMGGANVLTF,TGTGCCAGCAGCCACAGGATGGGTGGGGCCAACGTCCTGACTTTC
TRBD2,TRBV18,TRBJ2-3,.,CASSDPSGGADTQYF,TGTGCCAGCTCAGATCCTAGCGGGGGCGCAGATACGCAGTATTTT
.,TRBV5-1,TRBJ2-1,.,CASSSVWNGGKNEQFF,TGCGCCAGCAGCTCAGTGTGGAATGGGGGGAAGAATGAGCAGTTCTTC
TRBD2,TRBV7-3,TRBJ2-3,.,CASSSAVERGGTDTQYF,TGTGCCAGCAGCTCAGCGGTGGAGCGGGGGGGCACAGATACGCAGTATTTT
.,TRBV11-1,TRBJ1-1,.,CASSGKGTGTEAFF,TGTGCCAGCAGCGGTAAGGGCACGGGGACTGAAGCTTTCTTT